This record concerns one T cell receptor beta chain sequence. What it binds is not known. Assay used: immunoSEQ multiplex PCR; TCRdb lists only in-frame clones, some missing. The sample carries approximately 61,000 clones, 75% to 90% recorded once. The data stem from a study of a mutant IDH1 vaccine in newly diagnosed glioma. Study-wide context: Vaccine administration was initiated 4-6 weeks following radiotherapy alone, or with temozolomide cycles. Among treated patients, approximately 62% were male and around 40% female, and mean age was about 41 years. Pretreatment consisted of radiotherapy, temozolomide, or both, with most receiving both.

Time point specified: week 11, during vaccination. The vaccine gave 300 ug of a 20-mer mutant IDH1 peptide subcutaneously per dose. This CDR3 contains 12 residues. CDR1 and CDR2 from the germline V gene are SGHRS and YFSETQ. Trimming left V 4 bases short and J 7 bases short, with 12 bases between. This TCR came from a man aged 45-65 years with glioma. This chain uses TRBV5-1 with TRBJ2-7; D tentatively fits TRBD1 or TRBD2 (5 bases each). The sequences come from PBMCs, collected from a glioma patient whose treatment included an IDH1 peptide vaccine. The CDR3 loop reads CASSLGVREQYF. The CDR3 nucleotides are TGCGCCAGCAGCCTGGGGGTTCGGGAGCAGTACTTC.